This T cell receptor (beta chain) is from a study of molecular identifiers for immune sequencing clone quantification. Study background: Within a replicate experiment, RNA obtained from either roughly 20,000 or 100,000 naive CD8 cells was divided into five aliquots, and four of those aliquots were then sequenced.

TCRdb fed the PCR reads into MiXCR, producing one record per CDR3 protein. The table has over 550,000 distinct CDR3 sequences, about 25% seen once. The TCR comes from a human donor in good health. Some libraries in this study had Jurkat cell RNA spiked in. Specimen: naive CD8+ T cells from blood, with Jurkat cell RNA spiked in. Subset: FACS-sorted CD8+CD4-CCR7+CD45RA+ naive T cells.

The CDR3 DNA reads as TGTGCCTGGAGCCCCGGGACGGGGTCCTACAATGAGCAGTTCTTC. Encoded protein: CAWSPGTGSYNEQFF. The V gene is TRBV30, the J gene TRBJ2-1, with D perhaps matching TRBD1 or TRBD2 (5 bases each). The CDR3 length is 15 residues. Germline V gene lookup returns CDR1 GTSNPN and CDR2 SVGIG (reference sequence). V lost 3 bases and J 1 base, leaving 13 bases between the germline ends.